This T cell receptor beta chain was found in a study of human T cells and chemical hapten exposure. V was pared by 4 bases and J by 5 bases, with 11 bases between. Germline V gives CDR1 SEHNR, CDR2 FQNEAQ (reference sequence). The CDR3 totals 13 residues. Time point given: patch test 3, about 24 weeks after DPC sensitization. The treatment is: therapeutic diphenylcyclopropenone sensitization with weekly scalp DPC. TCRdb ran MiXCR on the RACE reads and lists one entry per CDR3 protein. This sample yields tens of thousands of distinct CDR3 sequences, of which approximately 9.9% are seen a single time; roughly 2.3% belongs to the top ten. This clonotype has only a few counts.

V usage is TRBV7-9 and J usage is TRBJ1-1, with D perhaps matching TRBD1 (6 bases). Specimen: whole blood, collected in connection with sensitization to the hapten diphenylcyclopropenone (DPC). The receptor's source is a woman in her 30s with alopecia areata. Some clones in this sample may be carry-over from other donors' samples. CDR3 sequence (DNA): TGTGCCAGCAGCTCGGGGGCGGAGACTGAAGCTTTCTTT. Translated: CASSSGAETEAFF.